This is a list of T cell receptor beta chains from one sample in a study of control samples from healthy donors and cancer patients. Some clones are missing from TCRdb's copy, which holds only in-frame ones; the method was immunoSEQ multiplex PCR. The table lists 200,000 or so clones, around 94% of them singletons. Sequencing used blood. Receptors originate from a man between 50 and 59 years old in good health. Both conserved end residues are part of each CDR3. D genes are given only for firm matches. The size entry is marked missing in some rows and otherwise reads once, few, many or a size class.

cdr3_aa: CASGWTRTDTQYF; cdr3_nt: TGTGCCAGCGGTTGGACCCGCACAGATACGCAGTATTTT; j_call: TRBJ2-3; d_call: NA; v_call: TRBV2; clone_size: NA
cdr3_aa: CASSPSGAVETQYF; cdr3_nt: TGCGCCAGCAGCCCTAGCGGGGCGGTGGAGACCCAGTACTTC; j_call: TRBJ2-5; d_call: TRBD2; v_call: TRBV10-1; clone_size: NA
cdr3_aa: CASSQDPPGRSSYNEQFF; cdr3_nt: TGCGCCAGCAGCCAAGATCCCCCCGGCCGCTCCTCCTACAATGAGCAGTTCTTC; j_call: TRBJ2-1; d_call: NA; v_call: TRBV4-3; clone_size: NA
cdr3_aa: CASSFGGPSMNQPQHF; cdr3_nt: TGTGCCAGCAGCTTCGGGGGCCCCAGCATGAATCAGCCCCAGCATTTT; j_call: TRBJ1-5; d_call: NA; v_call: TRBV5-5; clone_size: NA
cdr3_aa: CASRASETEAFF; cdr3_nt: TGTGCCAGCAGGGCCTCGGAAACTGAAGCTTTCTTT; j_call: TRBJ1-1; d_call: NA; v_call: TRBV6-5; clone_size: NA
cdr3_aa: CASSPRTGNTEAFF; cdr3_nt: TGTGCCAGCAGCCCTCGGACAGGGAACACTGAAGCTTTCTTT; j_call: TRBJ1-1; d_call: TRBD1; v_call: TRBV3-1/TRBV3-2; clone_size: NA
cdr3_aa: CASSYTTSGGYNEQFF; cdr3_nt: TGTGCCAGCAGTTACACGACTAGCGGGGGTTACAATGAGCAGTTCTTC; j_call: TRBJ2-1; d_call: TRBD2; v_call: TRBV6-6; clone_size: NA
cdr3_aa: CASSLREGLALNTGELFF; cdr3_nt: TGTGCCAGCAGCCTACGAGAGGGACTAGCGCTGAACACCGGGGAGCTGTTTTTT; j_call: TRBJ2-2; d_call: TRBD2; v_call: TRBV7-6; clone_size: once
cdr3_aa: CASSLIWRSNTEAFF; cdr3_nt: TGTGCCAGCAGTTTGATTTGGAGATCAAACACTGAAGCTTTCTTT; j_call: TRBJ1-1; d_call: NA; v_call: TRBV28; clone_size: NA
cdr3_aa: CASSPHGGDQETQYF; cdr3_nt: TGTGCCAGCAGCCCCCACGGGGGAGACCAAGAGACCCAGTACTTC; j_call: TRBJ2-5; d_call: NA; v_call: TRBV4-2; clone_size: NA
cdr3_aa: CASSGGRNTEAFF; cdr3_nt: TGCGCCAGCAGTGGAGGGCGTAACACTGAAGCTTTCTTT; j_call: TRBJ1-1; d_call: NA; v_call: TRBV5-1; clone_size: NA
cdr3_aa: CASSRTGGSSNTGELFF; cdr3_nt: TGTGCCAGCAGCCGGACAGGGGGATCGTCTAACACCGGGGAGCTGTTTTTT; j_call: TRBJ2-2; d_call: TRBD1; v_call: TRBV11-2; clone_size: NA
cdr3_aa: CASSLDPTNEKLFF; cdr3_nt: TGCGCCAGCAGCTTGGATCCAACTAATGAAAAACTGTTTTTT; j_call: TRBJ1-4; d_call: NA; v_call: TRBV5-1; clone_size: NA
cdr3_aa: CASSLPGTVNSPLHF; cdr3_nt: TGTGCCAGCAGTTTGCCCGGGACAGTTAATTCACCCCTCCACTTT; j_call: TRBJ1-6; d_call: TRBD1; v_call: TRBV28; clone_size: few
cdr3_aa: CASSQPAQISTDTQYF; cdr3_nt: TGCGCCAGCAGCCAACCTGCACAGATAAGCACAGATACGCAGTATTTT; j_call: TRBJ2-3; d_call: NA; v_call: TRBV4-1; clone_size: NA
cdr3_aa: CASSPRGASYGYTF; cdr3_nt: TGTGCCAGCAGCCCCCGCGGGGCTAGCTATGGCTACACCTTC; j_call: TRBJ1-2; d_call: NA; v_call: TRBV3-1/TRBV3-2; clone_size: NA
cdr3_aa: CASSPWLSGGGRGTGELFF; cdr3_nt: TGTGCCAGCAGCCCCTGGTTGAGCGGGGGGGGGCGGGGCACCGGGGAGCTGTTTTTT; j_call: TRBJ2-2; d_call: TRBD2; v_call: TRBV7-2; clone_size: once
cdr3_aa: CASRPRLAGLDTQYF; cdr3_nt: TGTGCCAGCAGACCAAGACTAGCGGGTTTAGATACGCAGTATTTT; j_call: TRBJ2-3; d_call: TRBD2; v_call: TRBV28; clone_size: NA
cdr3_aa: CATSDYRGTQYF; cdr3_nt: TGTGCCACCAGTGATTATCGGGGGACCCAGTACTTC; j_call: TRBJ2-5; d_call: NA; v_call: TRBV24-1; clone_size: NA
cdr3_aa: CASRSTEMNTEAFF; cdr3_nt: TGTGCCAGTAGATCGACAGAGATGAACACTGAAGCTTTCTTT; j_call: TRBJ1-1; d_call: NA; v_call: TRBV19; clone_size: NA